Listed here are 18 T cell receptor beta chains from one sample, sequenced in a study of blood T cell repertoires in COVID-19. Clones were read by immunoSEQ multiplex PCR, and TCRdb kept only the in-frame ones, dropping some. The sample contains around 380,000 clones, around 87% of which appear only once. The sequencing input was PBMCs or T cells enriched from blood (not recorded which). Source of these receptors: a man between 25 and 39 years old who had recovered from COVID-19.

This clone was seen more than once but under ten times. The J gene is TRBJ1-2, the V gene TRBV5-1, with 8 bases identical to TRBD1. Losses at the gene ends were 4 bases for V and 5 bases for J; bases not matched to a gene: 10. The CDR3 sequence is 15 residues long. Germline lookup yields CDR1 SGHRS and CDR2 YFSETQ. The DNA for the CDR3 is TGCGCCAGCAGCGACGGACAGGGTCCCTCTTATGGCTACACCTTC. It encodes CASSDGQGPSYGYTF.

The CDR3: CASRTGFTDTQYF. CDR3 bases: TGTGCCAGCAGGACAGGCTTCACAGATACGCAGTATTTT. V and J are TRBV6-5 and TRBJ2-3; D is possibly TRBD1 (6 bases). Deletions cut 6 bases from V and 2 bases from J, with 9 bases between. This CDR3 is 13 amino acids long. Germline values: CDR1 MNHEY, CDR2 SVGAGI.

The chain has TRBV7-8 and TRBJ2-5; 11 bases are a match to TRBD1. J lost 9 bases, V lost 4 bases, and 10 bases had no gene match. The CDR3 spans 15 residues. In germline, CDR1 is SGHVS, CDR2 FQNEAQ. CDR3 residues: CASSSGTGGDGPQYF. Here the CDR3 DNA reads TGTGCCAGCAGCTCAGGGACAGGGGGAGACGGGCCCCAGTACTTC.

This clone was detected only once. J is TRBJ2-1 and V is TRBV3-1 (or the pseudogene TRBV3-2); weak D call: TRBD2 (6 bases). Between the trimmed V and J ends, which lost 4 bases and 9 bases, there was a span of 16 bases. The length of the CDR3 is 14 residues. Per the germline V gene, CDR1 is LGHDT and CDR2 is YNNKEL (reference sequence). The CDR3 bases are TGTGCCAGCAGCCTGGGGACTCTCATAAGTGAGCAGTTCTTC. Its protein product is CASSLGTLISEQFF.

The chain combines TRBV5-6 with TRBJ1-5; D ambiguous. The V and J ends lost 0 bases and 3 bases respectively, with 10 bases between them. Germline CDR1 and CDR2: SGHDT and YYEEEE. CDR3 length: 15 residues. DNA for the CDR3: TGTGCCAGCAGCTTGGGAGGAGGGCCCAATCAGCCCCAGCATTTT. It specifies CASSLGGGPNQPQHF.

The V gene is TRBV2, the J gene TRBJ1-5; a weak D match, TRBD1 (6 bases). CDR1 and CDR2 from the germline V gene are SNHLY and FYNNEI. Trimming cost V 4 bases and J 11 bases, with 15 bases left between them. The CDR3 extends over 13 amino acids. The CDR3 protein is CASSADRFQAQHF. The DNA of the CDR3 is TGTGCCAGCAGTGCAGACAGGTTTCAAGCCCAGCATTTT.

The chain links TRBV24-1 to TRBJ2-3, with 10 bases identical to TRBD2. This CDR3 has 16 amino acids. Trimming took 3 bases from V and 6 from J; bases not matched to a gene: 8. Germline CDR1 KGHDR, CDR2 SFDVKD. CDR3: CATSDPQRGGRDTQYF. CDR3 nucleotide sequence: TGTGCCACCAGTGATCCTCAGCGGGGGGGCCGGGATACGCAGTATTTT.

The gene calls are TRBV2 and TRBJ2-1; 9 bases agree with TRBD2. The CDR3 is 15 residues long. CDR1 SNHLY and CDR2 FYNNEI come from the germline V gene. V shed 1 base, J shed 9 bases, and the junction held 7 bases outside the gene matches. The CDR3 is CASSEGLAAGGEQFF. In DNA form, the CDR3 reads TGTGCCAGCAGTGAAGGACTAGCGGCGGGCGGTGAGCAGTTCTTC.

The rearrangement uses TRBV2 and TRBJ1-2; D gene unclear. This CDR3 is 15 amino acids long. The V and J ends lost 7 bases and 5 bases respectively, with 20 bases between them. Germline CDR1 reads SNHLY; CDR2 reads FYNNEI. DNA for the CDR3: TGTGCCAGCAATCCCACCGTCGGGTTGCTGTATGGCTACACCTTC. Its protein product is CASNPTVGLLYGYTF.

J is TRBJ1-2 and V is TRBV7-2; possible D gene TRBD1, 6 bases. Germline CDR1 and CDR2: SGHTA and FQGNSA. The CDR3 is made up of 13 amino acids. The V end lost 1 base, the J end lost 7 bases, and 10 bases lay between the germline ends. The CDR3 region is CASSLEQGGGYTF. The CDR3 DNA reads as TGTGCCAGCAGCTTAGAACAGGGTGGTGGCTACACCTTC.

The rearrangement uses TRBV7-9 and TRBJ1-2; 10 nucleotides agree with TRBD1. The CDR3 is 15 amino acids. V dropped 3 bases and J dropped 8; count of bases not matched to a gene: 9. Germline CDR1 and CDR2: SEHNR and FQNEAQ (reference sequence). CDR3: CASSLTGGAVDGYTF. CDR3 sequence (DNA): TGTGCCAGCAGCTTGACAGGGGGCGCGGTTGACGGCTACACCTTC. Full variable domain (outside the CDR3, taken from reference TRBV7-9 and TRBJ1-2): DTGVSQNPRHKITKRGQNVTFRCDPISEHNRLYWYRQTLGQGPEFLTYFQNEAQLEKSRLLSDRFSAERPKGSFSTLEIQRTEQGDSAMYLCASSLTGGAVDGYTFGSGTRLTVV.

This rearrangement joins TRBV23-1 to TRBJ2-2; TRBD2 matches 8 bases. TRBV23-1 is sorted into the ORF group, with uncertain function. The CDR3 totals 13 residues. Trimming removed 3 bases from V and 15 bases from J; junction bases left unmatched: 9. This CDR3 is CASSHSPGGDLFF. CDR3 DNA: TGCGCCAGCAGTCACTCCCCCGGGGGGGATTTGTTTTTT.

V is TRBV2 and J is TRBJ1-3, with TRBD1 as a possible D gene (5 bases). The CDR3 length is 15 residues. V was clipped by 3 bases and J by 4 bases, with 13 bases between them. In germline, CDR1 is SNHLY, CDR2 FYNNEI. CDR3: CASSEHRTSGNTIYF. The CDR3 region has the DNA TGTGCCAGCAGTGAGCACAGGACGTCAGGAAACACCATATATTTT.

The chain recombines TRBV6-5 with TRBJ1-5; D gene uncertain. There are 14 residues in the CDR3. Germline assignment: CDR1 MNHEY and CDR2 SVGAGI. The V end lost 8 bases, the J end lost 0 bases, and 11 bases lay between the germline ends. CDR3 DNA: TGTGCCAGCGCCCTCGGGGATAGCAATCAGCCCCAGCATTTT. The encoded protein is CASALGDSNQPQHF.

This clone showed up just a few times. The rearrangement links TRBV3-1 (or the pseudogene TRBV3-2) to TRBJ1-1; possibly TRBD1 for D (6 bases). Germline CDR1 LGHDT, CDR2 YNNKEL (reference sequence). This CDR3 spans 13 amino acids. V lost 5 bases and J 5 bases, leaving 12 bases between the germline ends. The CDR3 sequence is CASSDLQGTEAFF. CDR3 coding DNA: TGTGCCAGCAGCGATTTACAGGGAACTGAAGCTTTCTTT.

This chain uses TRBV12-3 or TRBV12-4 with TRBJ1-2; 7 nucleotides match TRBD1. V lost 6 bases, J lost 5 bases, and 6 bases stayed unmatched. The CDR3 is made up of 13 amino acids. CDR3 DNA sequence: TGTGCCAGCAGCATCGGGACAGAATATGGCTACACCTTC. Protein sequence: CASSIGTEYGYTF.

The V gene is TRBV5-1, the J gene TRBJ1-1; the D is unclear. The CDR3 is 13 residues long. Deletions cut 4 bases from V and 4 bases from J, with 11 bases between. Germline-derived CDR1 and CDR2 are SGHRS and YFSETQ. The CDR3 is CASSRAPGTEAFF. The CDR3 DNA reads as TGCGCCAGCAGCCGTGCCCCCGGCACTGAAGCTTTCTTT.

The chain carries TRBV14 and TRBJ2-1; D not resolved. CDR3 length equals 14 residues. V was trimmed by 7 bases and J by 6 bases, leaving 16 bases between them. CDR1 and CDR2 (germline): SGHDN, FVKESK. Here the CDR3 reads CASTKDTAFNEQFF. The CDR3 DNA sequence: TGTGCCAGCACCAAAGATACAGCATTCAATGAGCAGTTCTTC.